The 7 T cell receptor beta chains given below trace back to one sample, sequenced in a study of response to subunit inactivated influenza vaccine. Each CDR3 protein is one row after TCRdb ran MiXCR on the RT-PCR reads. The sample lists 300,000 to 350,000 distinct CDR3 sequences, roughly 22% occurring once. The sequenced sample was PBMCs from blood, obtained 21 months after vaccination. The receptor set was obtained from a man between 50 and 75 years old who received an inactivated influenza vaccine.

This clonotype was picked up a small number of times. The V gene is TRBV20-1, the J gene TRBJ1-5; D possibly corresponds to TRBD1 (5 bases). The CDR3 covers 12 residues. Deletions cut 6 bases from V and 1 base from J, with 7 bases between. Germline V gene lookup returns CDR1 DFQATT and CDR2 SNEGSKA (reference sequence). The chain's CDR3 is CSARQSNQPQHF. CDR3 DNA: TGCAGTGCGAGACAGAGCAATCAGCCCCAGCATTTT.

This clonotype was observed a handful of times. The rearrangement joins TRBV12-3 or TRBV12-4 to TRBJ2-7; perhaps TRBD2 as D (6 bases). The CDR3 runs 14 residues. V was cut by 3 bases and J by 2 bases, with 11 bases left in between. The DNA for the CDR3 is TGTGCCAGCAGTTTTACTAGCACGGCCTACGAGCAGTACTTC. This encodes CASSFTSTAYEQYF.

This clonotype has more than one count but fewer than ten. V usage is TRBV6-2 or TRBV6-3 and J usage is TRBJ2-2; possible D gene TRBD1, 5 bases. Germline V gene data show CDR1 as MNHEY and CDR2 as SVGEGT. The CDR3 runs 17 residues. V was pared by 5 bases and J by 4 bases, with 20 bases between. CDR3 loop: CASSRTRRAGLTGELFF. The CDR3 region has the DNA TGTGCCAGCAGTCGTACCCGTCGGGCAGGGCTCACCGGGGAGCTGTTTTTT.

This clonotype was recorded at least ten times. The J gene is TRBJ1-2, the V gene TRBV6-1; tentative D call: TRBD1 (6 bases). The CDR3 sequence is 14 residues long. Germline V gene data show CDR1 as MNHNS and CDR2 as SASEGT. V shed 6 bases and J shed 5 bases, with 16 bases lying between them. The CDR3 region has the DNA TGTGCCAGCAGCCGACAGGCTTCTGATTATGGCTACACCTTC. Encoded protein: CASSRQASDYGYTF.

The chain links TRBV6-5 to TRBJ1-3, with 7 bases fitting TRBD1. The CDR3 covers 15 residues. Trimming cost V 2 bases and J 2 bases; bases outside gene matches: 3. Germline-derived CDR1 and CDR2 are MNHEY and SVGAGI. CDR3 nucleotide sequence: TGTGCCAGCAGTTACGGCAGGGGGGCTGGAAACACCATATATTTT. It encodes CASSYGRGAGNTIYF.

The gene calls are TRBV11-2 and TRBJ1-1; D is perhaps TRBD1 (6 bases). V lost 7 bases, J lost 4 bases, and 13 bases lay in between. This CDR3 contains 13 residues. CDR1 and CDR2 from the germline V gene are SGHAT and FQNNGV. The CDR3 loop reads CASNSQGTTEAFF. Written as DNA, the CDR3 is TGTGCCAGCAACTCTCAGGGGACCACTGAAGCTTTCTTT. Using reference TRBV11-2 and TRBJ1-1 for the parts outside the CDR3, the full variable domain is EAGVAQSPRYKIIEKRQSVAFWCNPISGHATLYWYQQILGQGPKLLIQFQNNGVVDDSQLPKDRFSAERLKGVDSTLKIQPAKLEDSAVYLCASNSQGTTEAFFGQGTRLTVV.

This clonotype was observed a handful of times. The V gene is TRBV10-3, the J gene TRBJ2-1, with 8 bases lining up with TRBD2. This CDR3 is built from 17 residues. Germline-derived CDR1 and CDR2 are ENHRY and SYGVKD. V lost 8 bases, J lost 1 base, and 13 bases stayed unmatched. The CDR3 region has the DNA TGTGCCATCGGGGGAACCCCTAGCGGGCCGTCCTACAATGAGCAGTTCTTC. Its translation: CAIGGTPSGPSYNEQFF.